Detailed here is one T cell receptor (beta chain). The data were taken from a study of blood T cell repertoires in COVID-19. Across the study: Samples came from the United States, Italy and Spain, spanning acute and convalescent COVID-19. T cells, B-cell-depleted T cells, or PBMCs provided the cDNA or gDNA that served as material.

This CDR3 is built from 17 residues. With V trimmed by 5 bases and J by 4 bases, 13 bases remained unmatched. Germline CDR1 KGHSH, CDR2 LQKENI. Original data processing: Reference gene primer amplification yielded estimated nucleated cell counts. Method: immunoSEQ multiplex PCR; TCRdb's copy keeps in-frame clones and lacks some. That table supplies the V and J calls and clone size; D and trimming were determined from the DNA. The sample lists 100,000 or so clones, about 88% occurring once. The TCR comes from a human donor in a cohort sampled during active COVID-19. The chain employs TRBV18 and TRBJ2-7, with TRBD2 identical over 11 bases. Sequencing was carried out using peripheral blood. The CDR3 bases are TGTGCCAGCTCAGAGGAGGAGGCTAGCGGGAGGTGGTACGAGCAGTACTTC. Translating gives CASSEEEASGRWYEQYF.